The 26 T cell receptor beta chains presented below share a single source sample, sequenced in a study of identical twins. In TCRdb, the 5' RACE reads were re-called with MiXCR into one record per CDR3 protein. The profile shows more than 350,000 distinct CDR3 sequences, approximately 8.7% of them singletons. Sequenced material: naive T cells sorted from blood. The receptor set was obtained from a woman aged 45-65 years in good health.

In its sample, this clonotype was seen a few times. The chain recombines TRBV11-2 with TRBJ1-5, with 7 bases matching TRBD1. There are 14 residues in the CDR3. Germline V gene lookup returns CDR1 SGHAT and CDR2 FQNNGV. Trimming removed 3 bases from V and 3 bases from J; junction bases left unmatched: 2. CDR3 sequence (DNA): TGTGCCAGCAGCTTGACAGGGAACAATCAGCCCCAGCATTTT. Its protein product is CASSLTGNNQPQHF.

This clonotype was observed many times. J is TRBJ2-1 and V is TRBV11-2; the D gene could be TRBD1 or TRBD2 (5 bases each). The CDR3 runs 13 residues. Germline CDR1 SGHAT, CDR2 FQNNGV. The V end lost 1 base, the J end lost 9 bases, and 10 bases lay between the germline ends. This CDR3 is CASSLVGVGEQFF. The CDR3 nucleotides read TGTGCCAGCAGCTTAGTGGGGGTTGGTGAGCAGTTCTTC.

J is TRBJ1-1 and V is TRBV4-1, with TRBD1 matching over 8 bases. Germline trimming cut 6 bases from V and 3 bases from J; bases unmatched to any gene: 6. Germline V lookup: CDR1 MGHRA, CDR2 YSYEKL. This CDR3 has 14 residues. The CDR3 reads CASRPQGAYTEAFF. CDR3 DNA sequence: TGCGCCAGCAGACCGCAGGGGGCTTACACTGAAGCTTTCTTT.

This sequence joins TRBV7-6 and TRBJ2-2; no definite D call. The CDR3 contains 15 residues. Trimming shortened V by 4 bases and J by 2 bases, and 11 bases separated the two germline ends. Per the germline V gene, CDR1 is SGHVS and CDR2 is FNYEAQ. The CDR3 loop reads CASSYGVTNTGELFF. DNA of the CDR3: TGTGCCAGCAGCTATGGGGTCACAAACACCGGGGAGCTGTTTTTT.

This clonotype was counted at least ten times. This chain joins TRBV3-1 and TRBJ1-1; no definite D call. The V gene lost 3 bases and the J gene lost 1 base, with 9 bases spanning the gap. The CDR3 is 14 amino acids. Germline V lookup: CDR1 LGHDT, CDR2 YNNKEL (reference sequence). In DNA form, the CDR3 reads TGTGCCAGCAGCCAGGGCACCAGGAACACTGAAGCTTTCTTT. It specifies CASSQGTRNTEAFF.

The gene calls are TRBV27 and TRBJ2-2; 7 bases match TRBD1. There are 16 residues in the CDR3. CDR1 MNHEY and CDR2 SMNVEV come from the germline V gene (reference sequence). V trimming: 4 bases; J trimming: 7 bases; junction bases outside the gene matches: 12. The CDR3 reads CASSSPPRGRGGELFF. CDR3 DNA sequence: TGTGCCAGCAGTTCCCCGCCTAGGGGGCGCGGCGGGGAGCTGTTTTTT.

This clonotype was detected ten times or more. This chain links TRBV7-3 with TRBJ2-5; D could derive from TRBD1 or TRBD2 (5 bases each). In germline, CDR1 is SGHTA, CDR2 FQGTGA. This CDR3 is built from 13 residues. V dropped 4 bases and J dropped 3 bases, with 9 bases sitting between them. The chain's CDR3 is CASSWDGEETQYF. The DNA of the CDR3 is TGTGCCAGCAGCTGGGACGGGGAAGAGACCCAGTACTTC.

There are a few counts of this clonotype. This chain joins TRBV3-1 and TRBJ2-6; perhaps TRBD1 as D (6 bases). CDR1 and CDR2 (germline): LGHDT, YNNKEL (reference sequence). V lost 2 bases and J 2 bases, leaving 16 bases between the germline ends. The CDR3 has 18 amino acids. CDR3 sequence reads: CASSQRAATGTGANVLTF. CDR3 in DNA: TGTGCCAGCAGCCAAAGGGCCGCCACAGGGACTGGGGCCAACGTCCTGACTTTC.

The CDR3 DNA reads as TGTGCCAGCAGCCCGACTGGTCGCTACGAGCAGTACGTC. Amino acid sequence: CASSPTGRYEQYV. The rearrangement uses TRBV3-1 and TRBJ2-7; no reliable D call. The germline gives CDR1 LGHDT, CDR2 YNNKEL (reference sequence). CDR3 length equals 13 residues. V lost 4 bases and J lost 3, with 10 bases in between.

This clonotype was counted only a few times. The rearrangement joins TRBV10-1 to TRBJ2-2; D gene unclear. This CDR3 is built from 12 residues. Germline V gene sequence: CDR1 WNHNN, CDR2 SYGVQD (reference sequence). With 6 bases removed from V and 5 bases from J, the gap between germline ends came to 7 bases. CDR3 in amino acids: CASRARTGELFF. DNA of the CDR3: TGCGCCAGCAGAGCGCGGACCGGGGAGCTGTTTTTT.

In its sample, this clonotype was seen a few times. The chain recombines TRBV6-6 with TRBJ2-3; 13 positions match TRBD2. Germline CDR1 and CDR2: MNHNY and SVGAGI (reference sequence). After removal of 6 bases from V and 5 bases from J, the junction contained 5 bases not matched to a gene. This CDR3 has 15 amino acids. Here the CDR3 DNA reads TGTGCCAGCAGCGGGACTAGCGGGATGGGAGATACGCAGTATTTT. Translating gives CASSGTSGMGDTQYF.

Only a few counts were recorded for this clonotype. The rearrangement joins TRBV11-2 to TRBJ1-2, with TRBD1 matching 7 bases. With 5 bases clipped from V and 2 bases from J, the junction kept 8 bases outside the gene matches. The CDR3 loop spans 15 amino acids. The germline V gene has CDR1 SGHAT and CDR2 FQNNGV. The CDR3 DNA reads as TGTGCCAGCAGCGTACCGGGACAGAGAAACTATGGCTACACCTTC. This translates into CASSVPGQRNYGYTF.

The chain combines TRBV10-3 with TRBJ2-5, with 8 bases aligning to TRBD1. The CDR3 contains 13 residues. CDR1 is ENHRY, CDR2 SYGVKD, per germline. With 6 bases clipped from V and 5 bases from J, the junction kept 5 bases outside the gene matches. CDR3 residues: CAISQDREETQYF. As DNA, the CDR3 is TGTGCCATCAGCCAGGACAGGGAGGAGACCCAGTACTTC.

The table lists this clonotype with many counts. This chain uses TRBV5-1 with TRBJ2-7; 10 bases match TRBD2. V shed 1 base and J 2 bases; nucleotides not matched to a gene: 6. CDR3 length equals 16 residues. CDR1 and CDR2 (germline): SGHRS, YFSETQ. The CDR3 is CASSLSRTSGTYEQYF. The CDR3 DNA follows: TGCGCCAGCAGCTTGTCCCGGACTAGCGGCACCTACGAGCAGTACTTC.

This clonotype appeared a few times. The chain carries TRBV20-1 and TRBJ2-2; TRBD2 matches at 11 bases. V was pared by 6 bases and J by 6 bases, with 3 bases of the junction left unmatched. This CDR3 region has 13 residues. Germline V gene lookup returns CDR1 DFQATT and CDR2 SNEGSKA (reference sequence). The DNA for the CDR3 is TGCAGTGCCCGACTAGCGGGATCCGGGGAGCTGTTTTTT. Translated: CSARLAGSGELFF.

This rearrangement joins TRBV12-5 to TRBJ1-2; 8 nucleotides match TRBD1. The germline V gene has CDR1 LGHNT and CDR2 FRNRAP. V lost 3 bases to trimming and J lost 5 bases; unmatched junction nucleotides: 8. The length of the CDR3 is 15 residues. The CDR3 region is CASGFPTGDGYGYTF. DNA for the CDR3: TGTGCTAGTGGTTTTCCGACAGGGGACGGTTATGGCTACACCTTC.

Many counts were recorded for this clonotype. The J gene is TRBJ2-1, the V gene TRBV6-5; D is uncertain. Per the germline V gene, CDR1 is MNHEY and CDR2 is SVGAGI. This CDR3 is 15 amino acids long. V shed 6 bases and J shed 1 base, with 13 bases lying between them. The CDR3 loop reads CASSLDHGSYNEQFF. The DNA of the CDR3 is TGTGCCAGCAGCCTCGACCATGGGTCCTACAATGAGCAGTTCTTC.

The chain uses TRBV6-2 or TRBV6-3 and TRBJ2-2; TRBD2 is a possible D gene (7 bases). Germline CDR1 MNHEY, CDR2 SVGEGT. The CDR3 has 16 amino acids. V was pared by 7 bases and J by 2 bases, with 17 bases between. The CDR3 loop reads CASKSYPGGNTGELFF. CDR3 nucleotide sequence: TGTGCCAGCAAGTCTTATCCGGGGGGCAACACCGGGGAGCTGTTTTTT.

This clonotype was seen more than once but under ten times. This chain connects TRBV29-1 to TRBJ2-1; D remains unclear. Germline loops: CDR1 SQVTM, CDR2 ANQGSEA. The CDR3 covers 16 residues. The germline V and J ends were trimmed by 3 bases and 4 bases, with 19 bases remaining between them. The CDR3 here is CSVDPTGLSLYNEQFF. DNA of the CDR3: TGCAGCGTTGATCCAACCGGCCTATCACTTTACAATGAGCAGTTCTTC.

This clonotype was seen only once. The J gene is TRBJ2-2, the V gene TRBV11-3, with D maybe TRBD2 (5 bases). The germline gives CDR1 SGHNT, CDR2 YENEEA. V lost 4 bases, J lost 1 base, and 16 bases lay in between. This CDR3 has 17 amino acids. The CDR3 nucleotides read TGTGCCAGCAGCTCCCCTGAGGGAAGTTGGAACACCGGGGAGCTGTTTTTT. It is translated as CASSSPEGSWNTGELFF.

This clonotype was seen a few times. This chain links TRBV6-6 with TRBJ2-3; TRBD2 matches 10 bases. The V gene's germline CDR1 is MNHNY and CDR2 SVGAGI (reference sequence). Trimming at V came to 6 bases and at J to 3 bases, leaving 6 bases not matched to a gene. This CDR3 has 15 residues. DNA of the CDR3: TGTGCCAGCAGGGGACTAGCGCGAACTACAGATACGCAGTATTTT. Translated, it gives CASRGLARTTDTQYF.

The chain uses TRBV12-3 or TRBV12-4 and TRBJ2-3; TRBD2 might be the D (5 bases). The CDR3 sequence is 13 residues long. V was trimmed by 6 bases and J by 13 bases, leaving 20 bases between them. The CDR3 DNA sequence: TGTGCCAGCAGGCGACGGACTGCCCCCGAAAAGTATTTT. Protein sequence: CASRRRTAPEKYF.

This chain links TRBV7-2 with TRBJ2-5, with unresolved D. Germline CDR1 and CDR2: SGHTA and FQGNSA. CDR3 size: 13 residues. The V and J ends lost 1 base and 7 bases respectively, with 10 bases between them. Here the CDR3 DNA reads TGTGCCAGCAGCTTAGGGTGGGAAGGGACCCAGTACTTC. Its translation: CASSLGWEGTQYF.

The genes are TRBV20-1 and TRBJ1-1; maybe TRBD1 (6 bases). V gave up 6 bases and J gave up 8 bases, with 19 bases separating them. This CDR3 contains 13 residues. Per the germline V gene, CDR1 is DFQATT and CDR2 is SNEGSKA (reference sequence). The CDR3 is CSAEGERSKEAFF. In DNA, the CDR3 is TGCAGTGCGGAGGGGGAGAGAAGTAAAGAAGCTTTCTTT.

This clonotype was detected many times. This chain links TRBV6-6 with TRBJ1-5; maybe TRBD1 (5 bases). The germline V gene has CDR1 MNHNY and CDR2 SVGAGI (reference sequence). V was trimmed by 5 bases and J by 6 bases, leaving 11 bases between them. CDR3 length: 13 amino acids. The CDR3 coding sequence is TGTGCCAGCAGTGGGCCAGGGAGTCAGCCCCAGCATTTT. This sequence encodes CASSGPGSQPQHF.

This clonotype came up a few times. V gene TRBV20-1 combines with J gene TRBJ2-7; D is possibly TRBD1 or TRBD2 (6 bases each). There are 14 residues in the CDR3. Trimming removed 5 bases from V and 2 bases from J, with 16 bases in between. Germline values: CDR1 DFQATT, CDR2 SNEGSKA (reference sequence). The CDR3 nucleotides are TGCAGTGCTCGACTACGGGGGCCGGCCTACGAGCAGTACTTC. This codes for CSARLRGPAYEQYF.